This entry lists 12 T cell receptor beta chains sequenced from one sample in a study of T-cell memory formation after mild COVID-19 (dated by TCRdb to the early 2020s). Library prep was done by 5' RACE. Data came from an Illumina NovaSeq 6000. The public reads were reprocessed in TCRdb via fastp at Q25 and MiXCR, keeping in-frame beta chains. Rows matching on CDR3 protein sequence are summarized as one entry with the most common DNA and genes. This sample is represented by approximately 300,000 distinct CDR3 sequences; around a sixth of them were singletons. Together, the top ten hold roughly a fifth of the sample. Sequences were obtained from PBMCs or a T cell subset sorted from them (not recorded which). The receptors stem from a man aged 18 to 29 who had mild COVID-19 (a few samples of this study predate the infection). The sample titles of this study are shuffled in the database, so cell type and time point are left out; the donor was told from shared clones.

This clonotype was counted many times. The rearrangement uses TRBV7-2 and TRBJ2-2; D possibly corresponds to TRBD1 (5 bases). The V end was cut by 5 bases, the J end by 4 bases, with 11 bases between. Germline CDR1 SGHTA, CDR2 FQGNSA. The CDR3 is made up of 14 amino acids. CDR3 in DNA: TGTGCCAGCAGCATGAGACAGAGCACCGGGGAGCTGTTTTTT. Encoded protein: CASSMRQSTGELFF.

The sample holds a few counts of this clonotype. The J gene is TRBJ1-3, the V gene TRBV7-6; D gene unclear. Germline V gene sequence: CDR1 SGHVS, CDR2 FNYEAQ. The CDR3 extends over 13 amino acids. With 2 bases removed from V and 7 bases from J, the gap between germline ends came to 9 bases. The CDR3, as DNA: TGTGCCAGCAGCTTATTTTCCCGGAACACCATATATTTT. Amino acids: CASSLFSRNTIYF.

The chain recombines TRBV4-3 with TRBJ1-3; unclear D gene. V was shortened by 1 base and J by 2 bases, with 9 bases between the two germline ends. Looked up from germline, CDR1 is LGHNA and CDR2 is YSLEER. The CDR3 loop spans 15 amino acids. In DNA form, the CDR3 reads TGCGCCAGCAGCCAAGTTATCAAGGCTGGAAACACCATATATTTT. Translation gives CASSQVIKAGNTIYF.

This clonotype was observed a few times. The chain has TRBV10-3 and TRBJ2-3, with 9 bases lining up with TRBD1. Germline CDR1 reads ENHRY; CDR2 reads SYGVKD. This CDR3 is built from 16 residues. The V and J ends lost 6 bases and 1 base, in that order; junction bases with no gene match: 8. CDR3 in amino acids: CAISAGTGIGTDTQYF. CDR3 nucleotide sequence: TGTGCCATCAGCGCCGGGACAGGGATTGGCACAGATACGCAGTATTTT.

Only a few counts were recorded for this clonotype. This chain links TRBV29-1 with TRBJ2-1; D perhaps matches TRBD1 (6 bases). Germline V gene lookup returns CDR1 SQVTM and CDR2 ANQGSEA. The CDR3 consists of 13 residues. The V end lost 4 bases, the J end lost 1 base, and 8 bases lay between the germline ends. The CDR3 loop is CSVGQDSYNEQFF. The CDR3 region has the DNA TGCAGCGTTGGACAGGATTCCTACAATGAGCAGTTCTTC.

This sequence joins TRBV6-6 and TRBJ1-2, with a tentative D call TRBD1 (5 bases). Per the germline V gene, CDR1 is MNHNY and CDR2 is SVGAGI (reference sequence). V lost 7 bases and J 6 bases, leaving 15 bases between the germline ends. The CDR3 has 13 residues. CDR3 nucleotides: TGTGCCAGCACCTCTCGGCGGGGGGATGGCTACACCTTC. Residues: CASTSRRGDGYTF.

The chain is built from TRBV6-2 or TRBV6-3 and TRBJ2-3; 9 positions agree with TRBD2. V shed 0 bases and J 0 bases; nucleotides not matched to a gene: 16. There are 21 residues in the CDR3. Germline V CDR1 and CDR2: MNHEY, SVGEGT. The CDR3: CASSYSWPSGATQPSTDTQYF. CDR3 in DNA: TGTGCCAGCAGTTACTCGTGGCCTAGCGGGGCGACACAACCTAGCACAGATACGCAGTATTTT.

The CDR3 loop is CASSYPPSPGQGDTQYF. CDR3 in DNA: TGTGCCAGCAGTTACCCACCATCGCCGGGACAGGGAGATACGCAGTATTTT. V is TRBV6-5 and J is TRBJ2-3, with TRBD1 matching 9 bases. In germline, CDR1 is MNHEY, CDR2 SVGAGI. CDR3 size: 17 residues. With V trimmed by 2 bases and J by 5 bases, 11 bases remained unmatched.

This clonotype was observed a handful of times. CDR3 amino acids: CASSLRFTANYGYTF. CDR3 bases: TGTGCCAGCAGTTTACGTTTTACAGCCAACTATGGCTACACCTTC. J is TRBJ1-2 and V is TRBV28; D uncertain. This CDR3 is 15 amino acids long. The V gene lost 2 bases and the J gene lost 2 bases, with 12 bases spanning the gap. Germline-derived CDR1 and CDR2 are MDHEN and SYDVKM.

This clonotype was counted only a few times. The V call is TRBV6-7, the J call TRBJ1-5, with a weak D call TRBD1 (6 bases). TRBV6-7 is an ORF for which the function is uncertain. This CDR3 is built from 15 residues. The germline V and J ends were trimmed by 6 bases and 4 bases, with 16 bases remaining between them. The CDR3 sequence is CASRILDSQNQPQHF. In DNA form, the CDR3 reads TGTGCCAGCAGGATTTTGGACAGCCAAAATCAGCCCCAGCATTTT.

This clonotype was recorded at least ten times. This chain links TRBV7-3 with TRBJ2-1; TRBD2 is a possible D gene (6 bases). Trimming left V 5 bases short and J 4 bases short, with 15 bases between. In germline, CDR1 is SGHTA, CDR2 FQGTGA. This CDR3 contains 15 residues. The CDR3 spells CASSPTLGGYNEQFF. CDR3 DNA sequence: TGTGCCAGCAGCCCTACTTTGGGGGGTTACAATGAGCAGTTCTTC.

This clonotype was found once. CDR3 nucleotide sequence: TGTGCCAGCATGCCGGGACAGGGGGGAGAGACCCAGTACTTC. Its protein is CASMPGQGGETQYF. J is TRBJ2-5 and V is TRBV7-2; TRBD1 aligns across 11 bases. V was pared by 7 bases and J by 4 bases, with 5 bases of the junction left unmatched. The CDR3 covers 14 residues. Per germline, CDR1 SGHTA and CDR2 FQGNSA.